A selection of T cell receptor beta chains follows, all from one sample in a study of regulatory dendritic cells for organ transplantation. These receptors have no identified antigens. The data were produced by immunoSEQ multiplex PCR, yet TCRdb's version contains in-frame clones alone and is incomplete. In the table there are fewer than 25,000 clones, approximately 83% of which are singletons. The sequenced sample consisted of naive CD4+ T cells from blood cultured with regulatory dendritic cells. Every receptor here comes from a human donor in good health. Each CDR3 is given with its conserved first and last residue. The D gene is left open where the match is weak. The size of a clone is reported for some rows only, either as once, few or many, or as a class for expanded clones.

>TRBD1|TRBV6-5|TRBJ1-2|few|12
TGTGCCAGCACCGAAACAGGGGCTGGCTACACCTTC
CASTETGAGYTF
>TRBD2|TRBV4-1|TRBJ2-7|NA|14
TGCGCCAGCAGCCAAGTGACTAGCGGCTACGAGCAGTACTTC
CASSQVTSGYEQYF
>NA|TRBV2|TRBJ1-5|few|16
TGTGCCAGCAGTGAAAGGCGGCCAGCTCGCAATCAGCCCCAGCATTTT
CASSERRPARNQPQHF
>NA|TRBV5-4|TRBJ1-5|NA|12
TGTGCCAGCAGCAACCTTAATCAGCCCCAGCATTTT
CASSNLNQPQHF
>TRBD1|TRBV13|TRBJ2-1|NA|16
TGTGCCAGCAGCTTAGGAGGGACAGGGCCTGTCGATGAGCAGTTCTTC
CASSLGGTGPVDEQFF
>NA|TRBV7-7|TRBJ1-2|NA|14
TGTGCCAGCAGTCCGGAGACAGTATACTATGGCTACACCTTC
CASSPETVYYGYTF
>NA|TRBV7-9|TRBJ2-3|NA|16
TGTGCCAGCAGCCTGAGGGGGACCAGGGACACAGATACGCAGTATTTT
CASSLRGTRDTDTQYF
>NA|TRBV16|TRBJ1-1|NA|13
TGTGCCAGCAGCCAATCCTATGGGCTCCAGGTGGGGTTT
CASSQSYGLQVGF
>NA|TRBV11-2|TRBJ2-7|NA|12
TGTGCCAGCAGCTTAGTTTCCTACGAGCAGTACTTC
CASSLVSYEQYF
>NA|TRBV19|TRBJ2-7|NA|13
TGTGCCAGTAGTTCTTCCGGCCCCTACGGGCAGTACTTC
CASSSSGPYGQYF
>TRBD1|TRBV27|TRBJ2-7|NA|15
TGTGCCAGCAGGAGGACAGGGCCCCTTTCCTACGAGCAGTACTTC
CASRRTGPLSYEQYF
>TRBD1|TRBV9|TRBJ1-4|NA|19
TGTGCCAGCAGCGTAGGGACAGGGGGCTGGACCGCAACTAATGAAAAACTGTTTTTT
CASSVGTGGWTATNEKLFF
>TRBD2|TRBV5-1|TRBJ2-1|NA|16
TGCGCCAGCAGGGATCCGACTAGCGGGATCCACAATGAGCAGTTCTTC
CASRDPTSGIHNEQFF
>TRBD1|TRBV6-1|TRBJ2-2|NA|14
TGTGCCAGCCGGGACAGGGAGTTACGCGGGGAGCTGTTTTTT
CASRDRELRGELFF
>NA|TRBV30|TRBJ1-1|few|13
TGTGCCTGGAGTCCCCGCGGTAGTACTGAAGCTTTCTTT
CAWSPRGSTEAFF
>TRBD2|TRBV28|TRBJ2-1|NA|14
TGTGCCAGCAGTTTACGACTAGCGGTCAATGAGCAGTTCTTC
CASSLRLAVNEQFF
>NA|TRBV4-2|TRBJ1-2|NA|16
TGTGCCAGCAGCCAAGTAACGCGAGACTCTGGCTATGGCTACACCTTC
CASSQVTRDSGYGYTF
>NA|TRBV7-2|TRBJ1-2|NA|14
TGTGCCAGCACCTCCTTCAGGGCTAGCTATGGCTACACCTTC
CASTSFRASYGYTF
>NA|TRBV19|TRBJ2-4|NA|14
TGTGCCAGTAGTATGGGCGGGATGGTGGACATTCAGTACTTC
CASSMGGMVDIQYF
>TRBD2|TRBV4-3|TRBJ2-1|NA|19
TGCGCCAGCAGCCCCACGTGGAGCGGGGTATTAAGCTCCTACAATGAGCAGTTCTTC
CASSPTWSGVLSSYNEQFF
>NA|TRBV2|TRBJ1-2|NA|15
TGTGCCAGCAGTGAACCCCGGACTGATAACTATGGCTACACCTTC
CASSEPRTDNYGYTF
>NA|TRBV1|TRBJ2-7|NA|12
TGCACCAGCACCGGGTCGCCCTACGAGCAGTACTTC
CTSTGSPYEQYF
>TRBD2|TRBV30|TRBJ2-2|NA|15
TGTGCCTGGGGATTTACCAGCGGGATCACCGGGGAGCTGTTTTTT
CAWGFTSGITGELFF
>NA|TRBV14|TRBJ2-7|few|15
TGTGCCAGCAGCCCTAGAAGACAGACCCTCTACGAGCAGTACTTC
CASSPRRQTLYEQYF
>TRBD1|TRBV10-3|TRBJ2-7|NA|15
TGTGCCATCAGTGTTGGGACAGGGTCCCTCTACGAGCAGTACTTC
CAISVGTGSLYEQYF
>TRBD2|TRBV7-9|TRBJ2-5|NA|13
TGTGCCAGCAGCTTTCGGGGGGAAGAGACCCAGTACTTC
CASSFRGEETQYF
>NA|TRBV2|TRBJ2-3|once|14
TGTGCCAGCAGATTAGGGGCCGGGACAGATACGCAGTATTTT
CASRLGAGTDTQYF
>NA|TRBV2|TRBJ1-5|NA|15
TGTGCCAGTAGGGGGAGGGAATGGAGCAATCAGCCCCAGCATTTT
CASRGREWSNQPQHF
>TRBD1|TRBV4-1|TRBJ1-3|NA|17
TGCGCCAGCAGCCAAGGACGACAGGGACACTCTGGAAACACCATATATTTT
CASSQGRQGHSGNTIYF
>NA|TRBV5-1|TRBJ1-3|NA|15
TGCGCCAGCAGCCTGGAAGGGACACCCGGAAACACCATATATTTT
CASSLEGTPGNTIYF
>TRBD2|TRBV28|TRBJ2-3|NA|15
TGTGCAAGCAGTCTAGCGGGAGTCCGCACAGATACGCAGTATTTT
CASSLAGVRTDTQYF
>TRBD2|TRBV16|TRBJ2-4|NA|16
TGTGCCAGCAGCCAAGGGACTAGTTTAGCCAAAAACATTCAGTACTTC
CASSQGTSLAKNIQYF